A single TCR beta chain is shown here with its context. Profiling relied on immunoSEQ multiplex PCR, and the TCRdb table lists in-frame clones only, not all of them. This sample has 45,000 or so clones, with more than 65% found just once. This entry comes from a study of OX40 agonist ivuxolimab in advanced cancers. Study background: A diagnosis of hepatocellular carcinoma, melanoma, renal cell or head and neck cancer was present in dose-escalation patients.

CDR3 size: 14 residues. The germline V and J ends were trimmed by 0 bases and 4 bases, with 10 bases remaining between them. Germline CDR1 and CDR2: SGHRS and YFSETQ. V is TRBV5-1 and J is TRBJ1-2; D unclear. This sequence originates from an adult with an advanced solid tumor such as melanoma, head and neck, liver or kidney cancer. Material: CD4+ or CD8+ T cells sorted from blood, obtained in a trial of the OX40 agonist ivuxolimab. CDR3 DNA: TGCGCCAGCAGCTTGGAGACGTCCACCTATGGCTACACCTTC. It is translated as CASSLETSTYGYTF.